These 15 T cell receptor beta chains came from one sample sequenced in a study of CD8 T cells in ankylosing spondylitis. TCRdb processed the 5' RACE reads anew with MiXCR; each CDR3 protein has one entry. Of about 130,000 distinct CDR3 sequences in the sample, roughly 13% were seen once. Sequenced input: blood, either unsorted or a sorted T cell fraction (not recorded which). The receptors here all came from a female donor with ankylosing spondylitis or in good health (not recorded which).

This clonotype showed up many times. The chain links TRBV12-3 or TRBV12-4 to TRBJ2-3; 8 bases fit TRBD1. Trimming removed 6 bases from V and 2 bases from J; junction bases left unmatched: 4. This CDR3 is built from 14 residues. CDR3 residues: CASSKDRDTDTQYF. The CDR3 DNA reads TGTGCCAGCAGCAAGGACAGGGACACAGATACGCAGTATTTT.

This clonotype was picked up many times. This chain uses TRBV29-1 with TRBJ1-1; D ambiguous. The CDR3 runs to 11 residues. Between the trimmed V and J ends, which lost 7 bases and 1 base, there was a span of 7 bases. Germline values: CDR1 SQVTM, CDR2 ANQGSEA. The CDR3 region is CSGEKNTEAFF. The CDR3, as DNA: TGCAGCGGAGAGAAGAACACTGAAGCTTTCTTT.

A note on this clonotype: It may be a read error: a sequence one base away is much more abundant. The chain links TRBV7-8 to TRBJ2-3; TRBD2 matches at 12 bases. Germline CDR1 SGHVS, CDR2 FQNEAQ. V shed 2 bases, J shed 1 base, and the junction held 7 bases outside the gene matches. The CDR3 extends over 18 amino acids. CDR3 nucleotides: TGTGCCAGCAGCTTACGACTAGCGGGGGTGCTTGGCACAGATACGCAGTATTTT. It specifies CASSLRLAGVLGTDTQYF.

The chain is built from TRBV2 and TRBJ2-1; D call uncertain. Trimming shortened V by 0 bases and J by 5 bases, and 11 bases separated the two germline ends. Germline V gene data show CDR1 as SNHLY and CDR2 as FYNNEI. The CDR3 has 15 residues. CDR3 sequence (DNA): TGTGCCAGCAGTGAAGCGGGAAACACAAACAATGAGCAGTTCTTC. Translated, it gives CASSEAGNTNNEQFF.

The CDR3 DNA reads as TGTGCCAGCAGGAGCGGGGGGTCCTTCTACGAGCAGTACTTC. It codes for CASRSGGSFYEQYF. The rearrangement joins TRBV2 to TRBJ2-7; 9 bases are a match to TRBD2. Germline V gene lookup returns CDR1 SNHLY and CDR2 FYNNEI. The CDR3 spans 14 residues. J gave up 3 bases and V 6 bases, and 6 bases lay outside the gene matches. Based on the CDR3 plus reference TRBV2 and TRBJ2-7, the full variable domain is EPEVTQTPSHQVTQMGQEVILRCVPISNHLYFYWYRQILGQKVEFLVSFYNNEISEKSEIFDDQFSVERPDGSNFTLKIRSTKLEDSAMYFCASRSGGSFYEQYFGPGTRLTVT.

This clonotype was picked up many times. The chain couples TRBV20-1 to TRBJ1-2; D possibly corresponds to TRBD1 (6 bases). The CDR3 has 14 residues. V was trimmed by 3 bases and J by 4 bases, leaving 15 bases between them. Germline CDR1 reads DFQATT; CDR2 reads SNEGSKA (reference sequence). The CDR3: CSARARTEIYGYTF. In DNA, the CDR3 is TGCAGTGCTAGGGCACGGACAGAGATCTATGGCTACACCTTC.

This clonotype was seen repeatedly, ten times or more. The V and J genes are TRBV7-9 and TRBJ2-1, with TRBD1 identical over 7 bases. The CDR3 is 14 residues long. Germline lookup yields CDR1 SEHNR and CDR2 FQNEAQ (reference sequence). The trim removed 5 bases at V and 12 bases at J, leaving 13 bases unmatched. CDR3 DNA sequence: TGTGCCAGCAGCCCAGAGGGGGCGGGCCTAGGGCAGTTCTTC. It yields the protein CASSPEGAGLGQFF.

DNA of the CDR3: TGCAGTGAGGCGGGGAGGACTGAAGCTTTCTTT. Translated: CSEAGRTEAFF. The rearrangement joins TRBV20-1 to TRBJ1-1, with no clear D. Germline V gene data show CDR1 as DFQATT and CDR2 as SNEGSKA (reference sequence). Trimming pared 7 bases from V and 5 bases from J, leaving 11 bases between. This CDR3 contains 11 residues.

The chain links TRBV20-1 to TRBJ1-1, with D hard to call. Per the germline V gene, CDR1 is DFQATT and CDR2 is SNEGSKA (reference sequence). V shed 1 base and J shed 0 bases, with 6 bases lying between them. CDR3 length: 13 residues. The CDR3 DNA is TGCAGTGCTAGAGCACAGATGAACACTGAAGCTTTCTTT. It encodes CSARAQMNTEAFF.

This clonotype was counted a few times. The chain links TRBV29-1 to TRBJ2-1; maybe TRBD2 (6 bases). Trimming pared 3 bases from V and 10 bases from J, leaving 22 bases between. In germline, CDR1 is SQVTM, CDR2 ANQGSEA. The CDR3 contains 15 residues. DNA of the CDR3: TGCAGCGTTGAGGGACCGGGCGGGAAGGTCTCCGAGCAGTTCTTC. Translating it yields CSVEGPGGKVSEQFF.

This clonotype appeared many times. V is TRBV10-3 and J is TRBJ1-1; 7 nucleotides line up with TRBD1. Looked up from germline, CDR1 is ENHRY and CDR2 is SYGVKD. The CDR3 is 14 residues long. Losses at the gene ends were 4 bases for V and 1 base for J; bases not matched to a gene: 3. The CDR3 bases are TGTGCCATCAGTGGGGGACAGCAGAACACTGAAGCTTTCTTT. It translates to CAISGGQQNTEAFF.

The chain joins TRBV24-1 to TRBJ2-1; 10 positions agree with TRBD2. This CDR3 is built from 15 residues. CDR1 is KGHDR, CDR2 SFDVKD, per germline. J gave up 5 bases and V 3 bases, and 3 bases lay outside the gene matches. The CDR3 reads CATSDRTSGDNEQFF. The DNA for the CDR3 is TGTGCCACCAGTGATCGGACTAGCGGCGACAATGAGCAGTTCTTC.

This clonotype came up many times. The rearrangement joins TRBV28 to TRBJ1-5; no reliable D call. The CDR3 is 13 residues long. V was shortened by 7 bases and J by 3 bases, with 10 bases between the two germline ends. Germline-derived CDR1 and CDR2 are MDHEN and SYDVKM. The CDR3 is CASNVATNQPQHF. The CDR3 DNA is TGTGCCAGCAATGTAGCTACCAATCAGCCCCAGCATTTT.

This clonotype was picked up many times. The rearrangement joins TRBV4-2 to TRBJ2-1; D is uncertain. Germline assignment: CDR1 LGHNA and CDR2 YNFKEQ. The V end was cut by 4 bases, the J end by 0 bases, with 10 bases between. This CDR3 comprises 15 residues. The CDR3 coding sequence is TGTGCCAGCAGCCTCCTTCACAGCTCCTACAATGAGCAGTTCTTC. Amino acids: CASSLLHSSYNEQFF.

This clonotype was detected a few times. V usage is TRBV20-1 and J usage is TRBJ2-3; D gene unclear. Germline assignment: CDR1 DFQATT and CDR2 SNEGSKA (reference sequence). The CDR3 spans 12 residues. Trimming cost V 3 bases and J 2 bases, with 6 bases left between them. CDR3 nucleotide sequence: TGCAGTGCTAGGACGAACACAGATACGCAGTATTTT. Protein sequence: CSARTNTDTQYF.